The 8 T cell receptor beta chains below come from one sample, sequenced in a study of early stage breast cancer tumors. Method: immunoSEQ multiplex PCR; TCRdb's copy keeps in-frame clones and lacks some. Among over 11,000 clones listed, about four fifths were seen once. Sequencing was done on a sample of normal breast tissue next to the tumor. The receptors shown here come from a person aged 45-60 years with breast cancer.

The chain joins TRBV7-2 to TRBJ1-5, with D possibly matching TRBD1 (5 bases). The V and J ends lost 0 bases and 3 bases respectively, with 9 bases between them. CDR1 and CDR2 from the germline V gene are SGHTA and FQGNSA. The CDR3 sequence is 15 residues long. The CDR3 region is CASSLAQGTNQPQHF. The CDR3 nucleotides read TGTGCCAGCAGCTTAGCCCAGGGCACCAATCAGCCCCAGCATTTT.

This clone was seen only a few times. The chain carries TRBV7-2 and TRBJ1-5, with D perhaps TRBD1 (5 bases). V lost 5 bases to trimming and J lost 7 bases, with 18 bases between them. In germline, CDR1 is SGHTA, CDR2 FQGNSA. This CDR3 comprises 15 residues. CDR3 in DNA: TGTGCCAGCAGCGTACTTTACGGTGGGGGGCAGCCCCAGCATTTT. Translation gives CASSVLYGGGQPQHF.

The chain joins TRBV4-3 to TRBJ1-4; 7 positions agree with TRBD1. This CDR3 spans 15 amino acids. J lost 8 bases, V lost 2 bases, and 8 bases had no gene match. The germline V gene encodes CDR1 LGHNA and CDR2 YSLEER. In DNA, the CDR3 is TGCGCCAGCAGCCAAAACAGGGGAATACGGGAAAAACTGTTTTTT. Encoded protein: CASSQNRGIREKLFF.

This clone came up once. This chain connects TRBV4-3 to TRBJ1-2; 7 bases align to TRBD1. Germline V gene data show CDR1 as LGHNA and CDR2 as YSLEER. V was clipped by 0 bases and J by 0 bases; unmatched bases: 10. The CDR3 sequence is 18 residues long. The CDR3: CASSQDLVGGIANYGYTF. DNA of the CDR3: TGCGCCAGCAGCCAAGATCTTGTAGGGGGCATAGCTAACTATGGCTACACCTTC.

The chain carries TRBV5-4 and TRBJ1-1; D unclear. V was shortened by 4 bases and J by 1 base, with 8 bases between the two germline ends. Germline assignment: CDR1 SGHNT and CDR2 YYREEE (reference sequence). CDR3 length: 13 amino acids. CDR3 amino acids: CASSRETNTEAFF. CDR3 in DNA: TGTGCCAGCAGCCGGGAAACGAACACTGAAGCTTTCTTT.

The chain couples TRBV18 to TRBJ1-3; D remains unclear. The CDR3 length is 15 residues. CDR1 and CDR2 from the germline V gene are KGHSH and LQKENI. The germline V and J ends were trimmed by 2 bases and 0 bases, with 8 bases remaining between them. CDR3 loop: CASSPVRASGNTIYF. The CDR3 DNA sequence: TGTGCCAGCTCACCAGTGAGGGCCTCTGGAAACACCATATATTTT.

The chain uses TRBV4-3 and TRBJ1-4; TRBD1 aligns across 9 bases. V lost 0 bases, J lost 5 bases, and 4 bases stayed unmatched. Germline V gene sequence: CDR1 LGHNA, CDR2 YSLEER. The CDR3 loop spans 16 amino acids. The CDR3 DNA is TGCGCCAGCAGCCAAGATTCCGGGACAGGGAATGAAAAACTGTTTTTT. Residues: CASSQDSGTGNEKLFF.

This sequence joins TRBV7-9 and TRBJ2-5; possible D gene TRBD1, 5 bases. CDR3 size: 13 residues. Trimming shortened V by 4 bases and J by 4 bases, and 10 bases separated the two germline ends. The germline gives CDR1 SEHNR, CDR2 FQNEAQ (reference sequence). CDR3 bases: TGTGCCAGCAGCTACTCAGGGTCAGAGACCCAGTACTTC. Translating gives CASSYSGSETQYF.